This T cell receptor (beta chain) stems from a study of blood T cell repertoires in COVID-19. Study summary: Samples taken during acute and convalescent COVID-19 were collected in the United States, Italy and Spain. In each case, the material was cDNA or gDNA derived from T cells, B-cell-depleted T cells, or PBMCs.

Study processing details: Nucleated cell counts were estimated from reference gene primer amplification. Some clones are missing from TCRdb's copy, which holds only in-frame ones; the method was immunoSEQ multiplex PCR. V and J calls and clone size follow that table, whereas D and trimming were derived from the DNA. Of under 300,000 clones in the sample, about 80% were seen once. V was cut by 3 bases and J by 4 bases, with 16 bases left in between. The length of the CDR3 is 16 residues. Germline V CDR1 and CDR2: KGHSH, LQKENI. Sequenced: peripheral blood. J is TRBJ1-5 and V is TRBV18, with D uncertain. The TCR sequence derives from an elderly woman with acute or convalescent COVID-19. The CDR3 protein is CASSPSSPNSNQPQHF. The CDR3 nucleotides read TGTGCCAGCTCACCCTCCTCTCCAAACAGTAATCAGCCCCAGCATTTT.